This TCR beta chain was sequenced during a study of post-analysis software for immune sequencing data. Study observations and caveats: With TRBV5-6, TRBV5-1 and TRBV20-1 included, about five TRBV segments were more frequent in patients than in controls.

Prepared libraries of TCR beta cDNA carried unique molecular identifiers. TCRdb fed the PCR reads into MiXCR, producing one record per CDR3 protein. The profile shows 400,000 to 500,000 distinct CDR3 sequences, approximately 39% of them singletons. Concerning this clonotype itself: Its antigen is not identified.

There are 17 residues in the CDR3. The germline V gene has CDR1 MNHEY and CDR2 SVGAGI. The J segment lost 2 bases and the V segment lost 0 bases, leaving 5 bases of the junction unmatched. The sequencing input was blood. The sequence was collected from a girl aged 2-10 years with multiple sclerosis. The chain carries TRBV6-5 and TRBJ2-2; TRBD1 aligns across 8 bases. The CDR3 DNA sequence: TGTGCCAGCAGTTACTCGATCAGGGGGCCCAACACCGGGGAGCTGTTTTTT. It encodes CASSYSIRGPNTGELFF.